The entry below gives a single T cell receptor (beta chain) sequence along with its context. This clonotype was counted only a few times. What this receptor recognizes is not known. Base qualities are not provided; no much larger clone lies one nucleotide away. Profiling of TCR beta VDJ combinations and CDR3 sequences used genomic DNA as the template. TCR repertoire sequencing was run on an Illumina HiSeq 2000. The authors processed their data as follows. TRBV/TRBJ rearrangement plots, CDR3 size and DJ length profiles, and Simpson's diversity index were used to assess repertoires. Whichever DNA sequence was most abundant in the deep sequencing data was defined as the immunodominant clone. CDR3 amino acid sequences were screened for sharing across subjects and were compared with published repertoires and the VDJdb database. The public reads were quality trimmed at Q25 with fastp and then assembled into clones with MiXCR by TCRdb, keeping productive beta chains. Identical CDR3 protein sequences are pooled into one entry, listed with their most common genes and DNA. These V and J calls are TCRdb output, not the study's own analysis. The sample has hundreds of thousands of distinct CDR3 sequences on record, 65% to 75% of them singletons. Of the sample, 3.5% to 4.5% is held by the ten largest clones.

Reading from cysteine to phenylalanine, the CDR3 counts 13 amino acids. Solely the CDR3 DNA is kept, with 39 bases framed from the first base. The germline V gene (reference sequence) specifies DFQATT as CDR1 and SNEGSKA as CDR2. Clipping removes 5 bases from V and 10 bases from J, with 6 as the unmatched junction base count. This entry belongs to a study of CD8+CD57+ T cells in acquired aplastic anemia (dated by TCRdb to the late 2010s). Looking at the study overall: DNA extracted from sorted CD4+ and CD8+ cells had a mean of roughly 3.4 ug, with a range of roughly 0.18 to 27.4 ug. Mean read counts for healthy donor samples were about 10 million for CD4+ cells and under 14 million for CD8+ cells. Broad study findings and their caveats: Patients and healthy controls showed no significant difference in CD8+ Simpson's diversity (P=0.060). Although 25 to 30 CD8+ CDR3 sequences were shared by patients and controls, these sequences appeared highly expressed in patients and within the immunodominant clones of patients.

In the study, sorted CD4+ and CD8+ blood T cells from patients with severe aplastic anemia and from healthy subjects underwent deep sequencing of TCR repertoires. Ficoll-Paque density gradient centrifugation was used to isolate peripheral blood mononuclear cells. CD4+ and CD8+ T cells were sorted by FACS or magnetic beads before DNA extraction. What was sequenced was sorted CD4+, CD8+, or CD8+CD57+ T cells (not recorded which) from PBMCs. The TCR was taken from a human donor in good health, serving as a control. The chain links TRBV20-1 with TRBJ1-6; 9 junctional bases match TRBD1. CDR3 protein: CSAWDRVGSPLHF. The nucleotide sequence reads as follows: TGCAGTGCTTGGGACAGGGTAGGGTCACCCCTCCACTTT.